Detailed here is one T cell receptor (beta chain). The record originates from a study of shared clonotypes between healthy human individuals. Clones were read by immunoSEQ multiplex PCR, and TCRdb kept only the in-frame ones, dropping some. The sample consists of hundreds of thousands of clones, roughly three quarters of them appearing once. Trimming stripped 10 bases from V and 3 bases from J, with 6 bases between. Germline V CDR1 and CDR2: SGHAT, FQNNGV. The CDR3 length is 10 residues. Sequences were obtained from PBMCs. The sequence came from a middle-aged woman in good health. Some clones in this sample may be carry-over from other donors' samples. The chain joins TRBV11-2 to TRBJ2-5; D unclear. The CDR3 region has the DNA TGTGCCACAGGAAAAGAGACCCAGTACTTC. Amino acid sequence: CATGKETQYF. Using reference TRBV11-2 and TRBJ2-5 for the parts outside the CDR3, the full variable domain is EAGVAQSPRYKIIEKRQSVAFWCNPISGHATLYWYQQILGQGPKLLIQFQNNGVVDDSQLPKDRFSAERLKGVDSTLKIQPAKLEDSAVYLCATGKETQYFGPGTRLLVL.